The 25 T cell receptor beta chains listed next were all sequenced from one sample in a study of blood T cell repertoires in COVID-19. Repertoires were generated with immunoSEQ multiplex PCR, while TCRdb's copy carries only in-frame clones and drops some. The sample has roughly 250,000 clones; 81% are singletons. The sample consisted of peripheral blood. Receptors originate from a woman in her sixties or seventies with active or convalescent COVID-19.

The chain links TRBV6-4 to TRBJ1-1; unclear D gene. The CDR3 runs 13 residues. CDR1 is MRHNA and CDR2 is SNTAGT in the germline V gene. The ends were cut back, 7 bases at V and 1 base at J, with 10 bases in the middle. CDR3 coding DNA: TGTGCCAGCAAGGAGTCGGCGAACACTGAAGCTTTCTTT. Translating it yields CASKESANTEAFF.

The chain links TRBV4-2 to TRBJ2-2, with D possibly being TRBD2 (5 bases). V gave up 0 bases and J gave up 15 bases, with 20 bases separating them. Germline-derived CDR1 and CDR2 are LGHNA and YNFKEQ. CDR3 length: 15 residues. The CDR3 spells CASSQDSGENPRMFF. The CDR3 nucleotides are TGTGCCAGCAGCCAAGATTCCGGGGAAAACCCCCGAATGTTTTTT.

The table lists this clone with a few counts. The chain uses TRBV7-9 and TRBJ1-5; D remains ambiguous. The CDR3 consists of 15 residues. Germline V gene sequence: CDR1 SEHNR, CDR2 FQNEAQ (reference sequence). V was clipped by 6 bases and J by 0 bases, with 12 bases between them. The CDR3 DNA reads TGTGCCAGCAGTGCGGCGGGTTATAGCAATCAGCCCCAGCATTTT. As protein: CASSAAGYSNQPQHF.

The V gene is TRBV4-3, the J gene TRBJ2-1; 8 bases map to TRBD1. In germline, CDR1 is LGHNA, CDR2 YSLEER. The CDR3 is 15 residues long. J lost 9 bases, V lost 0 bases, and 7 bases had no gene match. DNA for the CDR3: TGCGCCAGCAGCCAAGAGACAGGGGTCAGGGGTGAGCAGTTCTTC. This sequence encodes CASSQETGVRGEQFF.

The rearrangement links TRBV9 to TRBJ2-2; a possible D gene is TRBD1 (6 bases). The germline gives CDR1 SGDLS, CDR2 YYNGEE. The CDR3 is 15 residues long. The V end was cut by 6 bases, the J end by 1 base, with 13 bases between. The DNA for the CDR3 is TGTGCCAGCAACCCTTGGACAGAGAACACCGGGGAGCTGTTTTTT. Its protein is CASNPWTENTGELFF. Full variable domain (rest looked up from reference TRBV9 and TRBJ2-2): DSGVTQTPKHLITATGQRVTLRCSPRSGDLSVYWYQQSLDQGLQFLIQYYNGEERAKGNILERFSAQQFPDLHSELNLSSLELGDSALYFCASNPWTENTGELFFGEGSRLTVL.

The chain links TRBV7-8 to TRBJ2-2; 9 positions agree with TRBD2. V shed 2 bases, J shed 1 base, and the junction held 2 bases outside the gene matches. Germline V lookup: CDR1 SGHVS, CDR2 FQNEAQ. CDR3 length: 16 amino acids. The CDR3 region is CASSLRAGGNTGELFF. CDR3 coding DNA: TGTGCCAGCAGCTTACGAGCGGGGGGGAACACCGGGGAGCTGTTTTTT.

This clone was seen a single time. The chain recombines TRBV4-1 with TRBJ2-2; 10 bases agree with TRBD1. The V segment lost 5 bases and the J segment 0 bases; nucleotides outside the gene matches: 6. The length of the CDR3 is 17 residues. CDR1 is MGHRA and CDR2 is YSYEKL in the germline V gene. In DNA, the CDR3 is TGCGCCAGCAGCTCAGCGACAGGGGGCTCGAACACCGGGGAGCTGTTTTTT. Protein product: CASSSATGGSNTGELFF.

This chain's CDR3 is CASSHRQEQYF. As DNA, the CDR3 is TGTGCCAGCAGCCACCGACAGGAGCAGTACTTC. The chain recombines TRBV3-1 (or the pseudogene TRBV3-2) with TRBJ2-7; D perhaps matches TRBD1 (5 bases). The germline V gene has CDR1 LGHDT and CDR2 YNNKEL (reference sequence). V lost 3 bases and J 7 bases, leaving 7 bases between the germline ends. The CDR3 has 11 residues.

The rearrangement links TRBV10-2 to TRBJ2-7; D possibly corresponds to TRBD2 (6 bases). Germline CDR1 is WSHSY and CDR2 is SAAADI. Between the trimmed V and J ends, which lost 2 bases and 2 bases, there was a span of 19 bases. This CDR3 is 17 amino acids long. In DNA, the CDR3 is TGCGCCAGCAGTGAGCTGCGGGACCATTTAACGACCTACGAGCAGTACTTC. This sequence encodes CASSELRDHLTTYEQYF.

The CDR3 protein is CASSLTGQGAGYTF. The CDR3 nucleotides are TGCGCCAGCAGCTTGACAGGACAGGGGGCTGGCTACACCTTC. J is TRBJ1-2 and V is TRBV5-1; 11 nucleotides align to TRBD1. The CDR3 sequence is 14 residues long. CDR1 and CDR2 from the germline V gene are SGHRS and YFSETQ. The V and J ends lost 1 base and 7 bases, in that order; junction bases with no gene match: 3. Using reference TRBV5-1 and TRBJ1-2 for the parts outside the CDR3, the full variable domain is KAGVTQTPRYLIKTRGQQVTLSCSPISGHRSVSWYQQTPGQGLQFLFEYFSETQRNKGNFPGRFSGRQFSNSRSEMNVSTLELGDSALYLCASSLTGQGAGYTFGSGTRLTVV.

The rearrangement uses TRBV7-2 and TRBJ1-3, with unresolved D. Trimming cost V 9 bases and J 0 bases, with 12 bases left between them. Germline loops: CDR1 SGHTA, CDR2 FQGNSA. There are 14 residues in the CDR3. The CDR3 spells CASQAAHSGNTIYF. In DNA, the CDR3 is TGTGCCAGTCAAGCAGCGCACTCTGGAAACACCATATATTTT.

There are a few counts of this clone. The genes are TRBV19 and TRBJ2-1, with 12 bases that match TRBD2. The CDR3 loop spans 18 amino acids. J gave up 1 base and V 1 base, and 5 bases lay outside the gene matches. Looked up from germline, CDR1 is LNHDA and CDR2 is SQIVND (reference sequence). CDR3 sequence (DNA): TGTGCCAGTAGTATAGTACTAGCGGGGGGTTTGTCCTACAATGAGCAGTTCTTC. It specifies CASSIVLAGGLSYNEQFF.

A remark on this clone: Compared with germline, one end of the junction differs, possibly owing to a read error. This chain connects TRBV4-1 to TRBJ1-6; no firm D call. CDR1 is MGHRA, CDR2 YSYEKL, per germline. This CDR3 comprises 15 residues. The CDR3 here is CASSQDRGYISPLHF. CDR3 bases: TGCGCCAGCAGCCAAGATCGGGGATATATTTCACCCCTCCACTTT.

The DNA for the CDR3 is TGTGCCAGCAGTTACGGCGGACAGGGCAAGCAGTTCTTC. Its protein is CASSYGGQGKQFF. The rearrangement links TRBV6-5 to TRBJ2-1; 8 bases are a match to TRBD1. Germline CDR1 is MNHEY and CDR2 is SVGAGI. This CDR3 spans 13 amino acids. Germline trimming cut 2 bases from V and 11 bases from J; bases unmatched to any gene: 5.

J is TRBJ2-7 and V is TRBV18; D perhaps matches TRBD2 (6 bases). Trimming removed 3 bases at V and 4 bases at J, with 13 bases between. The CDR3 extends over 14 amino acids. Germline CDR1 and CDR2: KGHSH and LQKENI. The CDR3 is CASSPIADGYEQYF. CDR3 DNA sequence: TGTGCCAGCTCACCTATAGCGGACGGATACGAGCAGTACTTC.

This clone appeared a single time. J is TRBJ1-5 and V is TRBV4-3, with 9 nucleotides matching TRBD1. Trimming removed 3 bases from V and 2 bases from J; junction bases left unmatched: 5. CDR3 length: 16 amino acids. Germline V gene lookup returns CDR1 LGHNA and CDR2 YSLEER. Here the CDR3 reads CASSHDTGGGNQPQHF. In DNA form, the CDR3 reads TGCGCCAGCAGCCACGATACAGGGGGCGGCAATCAGCCCCAGCATTTT.

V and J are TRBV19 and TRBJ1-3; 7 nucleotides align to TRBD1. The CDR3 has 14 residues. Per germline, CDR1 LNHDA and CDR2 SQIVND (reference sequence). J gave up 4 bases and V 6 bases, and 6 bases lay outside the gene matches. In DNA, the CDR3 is TGTGCCAGTAGCCCCGACAGGGCGGGAAACACCATATATTTT. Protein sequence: CASSPDRAGNTIYF.

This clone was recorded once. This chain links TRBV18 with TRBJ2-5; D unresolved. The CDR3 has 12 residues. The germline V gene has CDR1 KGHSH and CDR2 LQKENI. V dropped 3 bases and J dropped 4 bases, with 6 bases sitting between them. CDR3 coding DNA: TGTGCCAGCTCACCTCAATCAGAGACCCAGTACTTC. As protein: CASSPQSETQYF.

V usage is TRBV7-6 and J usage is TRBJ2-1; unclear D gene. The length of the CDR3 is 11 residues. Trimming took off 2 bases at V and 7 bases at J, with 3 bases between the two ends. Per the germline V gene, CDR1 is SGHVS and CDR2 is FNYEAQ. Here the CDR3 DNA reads TGTGCCAGCAGCTTACGTAATGAGCAGTTCTTC. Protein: CASSLRNEQFF.

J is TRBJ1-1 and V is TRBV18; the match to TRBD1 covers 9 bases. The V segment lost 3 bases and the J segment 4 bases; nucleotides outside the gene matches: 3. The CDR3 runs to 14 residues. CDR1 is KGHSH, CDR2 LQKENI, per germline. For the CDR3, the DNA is TGTGCCAGCTCACCCGGACAGGGGACCACTGAAGCTTTCTTT. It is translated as CASSPGQGTTEAFF.

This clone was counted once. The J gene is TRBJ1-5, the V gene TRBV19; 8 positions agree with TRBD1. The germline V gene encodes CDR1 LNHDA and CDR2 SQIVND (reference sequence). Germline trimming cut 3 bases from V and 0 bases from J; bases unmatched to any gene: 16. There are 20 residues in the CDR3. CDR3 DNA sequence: TGTGCCAGTAGTATCCCGTCCCGGACAGGGCGGATTTATAGCAATCAGCCCCAGCATTTT. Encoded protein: CASSIPSRTGRIYSNQPQHF.

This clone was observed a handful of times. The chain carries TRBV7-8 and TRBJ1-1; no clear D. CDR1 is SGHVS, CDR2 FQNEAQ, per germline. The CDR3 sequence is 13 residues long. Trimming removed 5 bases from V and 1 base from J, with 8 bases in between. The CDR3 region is CASSPDQNTEAFF. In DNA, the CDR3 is TGTGCCAGCAGCCCAGATCAGAACACTGAAGCTTTCTTT.

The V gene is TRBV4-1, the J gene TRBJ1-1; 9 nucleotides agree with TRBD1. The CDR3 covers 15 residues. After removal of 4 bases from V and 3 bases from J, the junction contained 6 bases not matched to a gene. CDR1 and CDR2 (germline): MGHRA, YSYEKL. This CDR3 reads CASSLLGQGDTEAFF. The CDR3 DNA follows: TGCGCCAGCAGCCTACTGGGACAGGGAGACACTGAAGCTTTCTTT.

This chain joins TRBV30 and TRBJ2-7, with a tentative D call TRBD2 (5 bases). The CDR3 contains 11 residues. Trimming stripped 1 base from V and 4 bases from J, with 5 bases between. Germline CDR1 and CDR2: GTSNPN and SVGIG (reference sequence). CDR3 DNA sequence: TGTGCCTGGAGTGCGGGATACGAGCAGTACTTC. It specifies CAWSAGYEQYF.

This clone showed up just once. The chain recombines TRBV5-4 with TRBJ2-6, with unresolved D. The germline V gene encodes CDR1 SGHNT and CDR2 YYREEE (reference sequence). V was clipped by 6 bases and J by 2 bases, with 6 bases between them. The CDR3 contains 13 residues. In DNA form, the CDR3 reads TGTGCCAGCACCCTTACTGGGGCCAACGTCCTGACTTTC. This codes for CASTLTGANVLTF. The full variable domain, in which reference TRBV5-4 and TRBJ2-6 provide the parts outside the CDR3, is ETGVTQSPTHLIKTRGQQVTLRCSSQSGHNTVSWYQQALGQGPQFIFQYYREEENGRGNFPPRFSGLQFPNYSSELNVNALELDDSALYLCASTLTGANVLTFGAGSRLTVL.